Listed below are T cell receptor beta chains from one sample, sequenced in a study of blood T cells in healthy people across ages. A single record per CDR3 protein comes from TCRdb applying MiXCR to the 5' RACE reads. Of 850,000 or so distinct CDR3 sequences detected, around 28% appear once; the ten largest clones hold roughly a sixth. What was sequenced was blood. The receptors here all came from a woman of 80 years or more in good health. Each CDR3 is given with its conserved first and last residue. D genes are given only for firm matches. Expanded clones get a size class; other rows say once, few or many, or leave the size out.

abundance	j_gene	d_gene	v_gene	CDR3nt	CDR3aa
many	TRBJ2-3	-	TRBV9	TGTGCCAGCAGCGTAGCTCCCCGACAAACAGATACGCAGTATTTT	CASSVAPRQTDTQYF
-	TRBJ2-3	-	TRBV19	TGTGCCAGTAGTAGTTGGACGGGTTCTAGCACAGATACGCAGTATTTT	CASSSWTGSSTDTQYF
-	TRBJ2-3	TRBD2	TRBV9	TGTGCCGGCAGCCAGACTAGCGGGGGTACCACAGATACGCAGTATTTT	CAGSQTSGGTTDTQYF
many	TRBJ2-1	-	TRBV7-2	TGTGCCAGCAGCATAGACACTAGAGTGGGATACAATGAGCAGTTCTTC	CASSIDTRVGYNEQFF
many	TRBJ2-1	-	TRBV9	TGTGCCAGCAGCGTAGGGGGGTACTCCTACAATGAGCAGTTCTTC	CASSVGGYSYNEQFF
many	TRBJ1-5	TRBD1	TRBV12-3/TRBV12-4	TGTGCCAGCAGGCGTACAGGGGCGTCTCATCAGCCCCAGCATTTT	CASRRTGASHQPQHF
many	TRBJ2-5	-	TRBV12-3/TRBV12-4	TGTGCCAGCAGTGTAAATCTAGCGAGAGAGACCCAGTACTTC	CASSVNLARETQYF
-	TRBJ1-1	TRBD1	TRBV4-3	TGCGCCAGCAGCCCTCGGGGCAGGGGGGAGGTTAACACTGAAGCTTTCTTT	CASSPRGRGEVNTEAFF
few	TRBJ1-2	-	TRBV9	TGTGCCAGACGGGTTGAGGGATTGAATGGCTACACCTTC	CARRVEGLNGYTF
many	TRBJ2-5	TRBD1	TRBV5-1	TGCGCCAGCAGCCAGGGACAGCGTGAAGAGACCCAGTACTTC	CASSQGQREETQYF
many	TRBJ2-1	TRBD2	TRBV5-1	TGCGCCAGCAGCCTACTAGCGGGGGGGACCTACAATGAGCAGTTCTTC	CASSLLAGGTYNEQFF
many	TRBJ2-1	-	TRBV25-1	TGTGCCAGCAGTGCGCCGGGGTCATACAATGAGCAGTTCTTC	CASSAPGSYNEQFF
-	TRBJ1-4	-	TRBV20-1	TGCAGTGCTAGAACGCTAGGTGAACTGTTTTTT	CSARTLGELFF
many	TRBJ2-5	TRBD1	TRBV20-1	TGCAGTGCTCCAGGACAGGGGGCACTGGAGACCCAGTACTTC	CSAPGQGALETQYF
-	TRBJ1-1	-	TRBV20-1	TGCAGTGCAGATCAGGGAGGGGGCACTGAAGCTTTCTTT	CSADQGGGTEAFF
few	TRBJ2-2	-	TRBV12-3/TRBV12-4	TGTGCCAGCAGTTTAAGGCAGACGAACACCGGGGAGCGGTTTTTT	CASSLRQTNTGERFF
few	TRBJ1-1	-	TRBV6-6	TGTGCCAGCGGGAGGTTAAACACTGAAGCTTTCTTT	CASGRLNTEAFF
-	TRBJ2-7	-	TRBV3-1	TGTGCCAGCAACCATCTACACGGGGCTACCTACGAGCAGTACTTC	CASNHLHGATYEQYF
many	TRBJ2-1	-	TRBV20-1	TGCAGTGCTAGATCCCTTGACGTTTTTCGGTACAATGAGCAGTTCTTC	CSARSLDVFRYNEQFF
-	TRBJ2-3	TRBD2	TRBV5-4	TGTGCCAGCAGGTGGGCCGGGGGGGGAACAGATACGCAGTATTTT	CASRWAGGGTDTQYF
few	TRBJ2-3	TRBD2	TRBV20-1	TGCAGTGCTAGTTGGCGGGGGGTCACAGATACGCAGTATTTT	CSASWRGVTDTQYF
few	TRBJ1-1	-	TRBV7-8	TGTGCCAGCAACAAGGGTGTGGGGGCCACTGAAGCTTTCTTT	CASNKGVGATEAFF
few	TRBJ1-2	-	TRBV18	TGTGCCAGCTCACCATCGGGGGGCGCTTGGGGCTACACCTTC	CASSPSGGAWGYTF
-	TRBJ2-1	TRBD2	TRBV5-5	TGTGCCAGCAGCTTGCAACGGGGGGGCTTAAGGAATGAGCAGTTCTTC	CASSLQRGGLRNEQFF
few	TRBJ1-1	-	TRBV20-1	TGCAGTGCTAGAGATCTCGCAGAATCGAACACTGAAGCTTTCTTT	CSARDLAESNTEAFF
few	TRBJ2-1	-	TRBV29-1	TGCAGCGTTGAAAAGGCAGACTACAATGAGCAGTTCTTC	CSVEKADYNEQFF
-	TRBJ1-5	TRBD1	TRBV15	TGTGCCACCAGCAGAGAACCACAGGGGAGTCGGCCCCAGCATTTT	CATSREPQGSRPQHF
-	TRBJ2-5	-	TRBV7-2	TGTGCCAGCAGCCGGGGGGCTCAAGAGATCCAGTACTTC	CASSRGAQEIQYF
many	TRBJ2-3	-	TRBV10-2	TGCGCCAGCAGTGAGTCTTCCCTAACAGATACGCAGTATTTT	CASSESSLTDTQYF
many	TRBJ2-1	-	TRBV18	TGTGCCAGCTCACCGGGGGAATACAATGAGCAGTTCTTC	CASSPGEYNEQFF
few	TRBJ2-2	-	TRBV5-1	TGCGCCAGCAGCCGGACCGAGGGGACCGGGGAGCTGTTTTTT	CASSRTEGTGELFF
many	TRBJ1-2	-	TRBV28	TGTGCCAGCAGTCTCTACAGGGACAACTATGGCTACACCTTC	CASSLYRDNYGYTF
many	TRBJ2-3	-	TRBV7-2	TGTGCCAGCAGCTTAGACGGGGCCCGCACAGATACGCAGTATTTT	CASSLDGARTDTQYF
many	TRBJ2-1	TRBD2	TRBV15	TGTGCCACCAGCAGAGGCGGGACTAGCGGCTACAATGAGCAGTTCTTC	CATSRGGTSGYNEQFF
-	TRBJ2-5	TRBD2	TRBV20-1	TGCAGTGCCCGCCCGACTAGCGGGGCCCCCCAAGAGACCCAGTACTTC	CSARPTSGAPQETQYF
many	TRBJ2-7	-	TRBV7-9	TGTGCCAGCAGCGGGGACGGGGAGCAGTACTTC	CASSGDGEQYF
many	TRBJ2-7	-	TRBV7-2	TGTGCCAGCAGTCCGGGCCAGCAACTGTACGAGCAGTACTTC	CASSPGQQLYEQYF
many	TRBJ1-1	-	TRBV6-2/TRBV6-3	TGTGCCAGCAGTTACGAGAACACTGAAGCTTTCTTT	CASSYENTEAFF
many	TRBJ1-2	-	TRBV11-2	TGTGCCAGCAGCTTGGTTTTAGGGGCTAACTATGGCTACACCTTC	CASSLVLGANYGYTF
once	TRBJ1-1	-	TRBV7-9	TGTGCCAGCAGCTTTAGGGGTCTAGGGACTGAAGCTTTCTTT	CASSFRGLGTEAFF